The rows below give T cell receptor beta chains drawn from one sample of a study of control samples from healthy donors and cancer patients. Assay: immunoSEQ multiplex PCR; the TCRdb copy retains only in-frame clones and omits some. The repertoire holds 100,000 to 150,000 clones, 85% to 95% seen once, with roughly 4% in the top ten. Sequenced input: blood. All receptors come from a young man in good health. CDR3s include the opening cysteine and the closing phenylalanine or tryptophan. The D gene is left open where the match is weak. Only part of the rows carry a size: once, few, many, or a class if the clone is expanded.

v_call | clone_size | d_call | cdr3_aa
TRBV28 | . | . | CASRENGNQPQHF
TRBV4-2 | . | . | CASSPGLELRRRNTIYF
TRBV11-2 | once | . | CASSLLGGPSYEQYF
TRBV4-1 | . | . | CASSQVVRKAGAGELFF
TRBV28 | . | . | CASRGDDYGYTF
TRBV3-1/TRBV3-2 | . | TRBD1 | CASSRGRAEATEAFF
TRBV10-3 | . | TRBD1 | CATLDRQGGDQPQHF
TRBV15 | . | . | CATSRSRTDSSGYF
TRBV9 | . | TRBD2 | CASSLLQAGGTDTQYF
TRBV2 | . | TRBD2 | CASRGLAGTIYFNEQYF
TRBV18 | . | TRBD1 | CASSPTGGFYEQYF
TRBV7-9 | . | . | CASSLTTGLSNTGELFF
TRBV4-3 | . | . | CASSLGFKVGTNEKLFF
TRBV5-4 | . | TRBD2 | CASSLAIGTSGKKVEETQYF
TRBV28 | . | . | CASSLYGILGQETQYF
TRBV2 | . | . | CASSGRDGRSYEQYF
TRBV5-5 | . | TRBD1 | CASSRTGAEAFF
TRBV4-1 | . | . | CASSQESGQTLAKNIQYF
TRBV5-1 | . | TRBD2 | CASSLVGTSGGSTDTQYF
TRBV6-2/TRBV6-3 | . | . | CACSHTNTGANVLTF
TRBV4-2 | . | . | CASSQLVQDNSPLHF
TRBV6-2/TRBV6-3 | . | . | CASSDRSDTQYF
TRBV19 | . | . | CASSIGPEAFF
TRBV3-1/TRBV3-2 | . | . | CASSQEQGRVYGYTF
TRBV5-1 | . | . | CASSLNNYEQYF
TRBV7-9 | . | . | CASSLRALMNTEAFF
TRBV7-3 | . | . | CASSLMSTDTQYF
TRBV30 | . | . | CAWSEQGYEQYF
TRBV11-2 | . | . | CASSFPLRVGANVLTF
TRBV7-8 | once | . | CASSPRTFLTYEQYF
TRBV30 | . | TRBD2 | CAWSVLGTGGSYNEQFF
TRBV9 | . | . | CASSLGGNHQETQYF
TRBV6-6 | . | . | CASSYPLLMGQETQYF
TRBV27 | . | . | CASRAGNTIYF
TRBV4-1 | once | TRBD1 | CASSQEVLQGANTGELFF
TRBV13 | . | TRBD1 | CASSSGQGPDTQYF
TRBV27 | few | . | CASSSDGTSYEQYF
TRBV5-1 | . | . | CASSLEGFDEKLFF
TRBV4-3 | once | . | CASSQDLGNTGELFF
TRBV19 | . | . | CASSKDRSNQPQHF
TRBV7-9 | . | . | CASKTSGMNTEAFF
TRBV7-8 | . | TRBD1 | CASSLGAGGRTEAFF
TRBV19 | . | TRBD1 | CASGDSSSPLHF
TRBV27 | . | . | CASSFRGETQYF
TRBV5-6 | . | . | CASSLAPTDEKLFF
TRBV25-1 | few | TRBD1 | CASTGQGAGQPQHF
TRBV30 | . | . | CAWSPRVTEAFF
TRBV18 | . | . | CASSPSRWGTQPQHF
TRBV18 | . | TRBD1 | CASSPRGTGGGYEQYF
TRBV30 | . | TRBD1 | CACLGTGVTYGYTF
TRBV2 | . | . | CASSEGGSSNQPQHF
TRBV3-1/TRBV3-2 | . | . | CASSHQGSAGANVLTF
TRBV6-4 | . | . | CASSPLQGSSGNTIYF
TRBV4-2 | . | . | CASSGRGDAEPQHF
TRBV5-8 | . | . | CASSFGYGYTF
TRBV28 | . | TRBD1 | CASSLWGTGRAYEQYF
TRBV20-1 | . | . | CSAIRRYEQYF